These 9 T cell receptor beta chains were all obtained from the same sample, sequenced in a study of T cell repertoires in aging, cancer and after chemotherapy. TCR beta rearrangements were amplified from peripheral blood genomic DNA. A mixed TRB-A/B primer pool amplified rearranged TRB by multiplex touch-down PCR. A single record per CDR3 protein comes from TCRdb applying MiXCR to the multiplex PCR reads. Of more than 1,000 distinct CDR3 sequences listed, over 25% are singletons. The sample was blood. These receptors were taken from a human donor with a solid tumor.

This clonotype has just a few counts. The V call is TRBV19, the J call TRBJ2-2, with 8 bases fitting TRBD1. J was trimmed by 6 bases and V by 5 bases; bases with no gene match: 5. The CDR3 is made up of 14 amino acids. Germline-derived CDR1 and CDR2 are LNHDA and SQIVND (reference sequence). CDR3 in amino acids: CASSGQGGAGELFF. The CDR3 DNA sequence: TGTGCCAGTAGTGGACAGGGCGGTGCCGGGGAGCTGTTTTTT.

V gene TRBV6-1 combines with J gene TRBJ2-3, with TRBD2 identical over 14 bases. The V gene's germline CDR1 is MNHNS and CDR2 SASEGT. With V trimmed by 3 bases and J by 2 bases, 10 bases remained unmatched. The CDR3 is 19 residues long. In nucleotides, the CDR3 is TGTGCCAGCAGTGAGACTAGCGGGGGGGCCAGTAGAGTCACAGATACGCAGTATTTT. Translated, it gives CASSETSGGASRVTDTQYF.

This clonotype is deemed large. The V call is TRBV18, the J call TRBJ1-2, with D possibly matching TRBD1 (6 bases). The V gene's germline CDR1 is KGHSH and CDR2 LQKENI. The V gene lost 0 bases and the J gene lost 5 bases, with 13 bases spanning the gap. CDR3 length: 15 amino acids. The CDR3 DNA follows: TGTGCCAGCTCACCACCCAGGGGCATAGGATATGGCTACACCTTC. This codes for CASSPPRGIGYGYTF.

J is TRBJ1-2 and V is TRBV27; 9 bases map to TRBD1. Trimming at V came to 8 bases and at J to 3 bases, leaving 7 bases not matched to a gene. Per the germline V gene, CDR1 is MNHEY and CDR2 is SMNVEV (reference sequence). The CDR3 consists of 14 residues. CDR3 sequence reads: CASGRDRDHYGYTF. The CDR3 DNA reads TGTGCCAGCGGGCGGGACAGGGATCACTATGGCTACACCTTC.

By sample fraction, this clonotype is large. This chain connects TRBV19 to TRBJ2-5; 9 bases line up with TRBD2. The CDR3 runs 14 residues. V shed 3 bases, J shed 7 bases, and the junction held 6 bases outside the gene matches. CDR1 is LNHDA and CDR2 is SQIVND in the germline V gene (reference sequence). CDR3: CASSIRGGGGTQYF. CDR3 nucleotides: TGTGCCAGTAGTATCCGCGGGGGGGGAGGGACCCAGTACTTC. Full variable domain (rest looked up from reference TRBV19 and TRBJ2-5): DGGITQSPKYLFRKEGQNVTLSCEQNLNHDAMYWYRQDPGQGLRLIYYSQIVNDFQKGDIAEGYSVSREKKESFPLTVTSAQKNPTAFYLCASSIRGGGGTQYFGPGTRLLVL.

As for this clonotype: A much larger clonotype is one base distant, so this may be a read error. The rearrangement links TRBV7-2 to TRBJ2-7, with D maybe TRBD2 (6 bases). Trimming pared 5 bases from V and 6 bases from J, leaving 14 bases between. The germline gives CDR1 SGHTA, CDR2 FQGNSA. This CDR3 is built from 13 residues. The CDR3 region has the DNA TGTGCCAGCAGCCCTAGGGAGCGGGCCGAGCAGTACTTC. Its protein is CASSPRERAEQYF. Using reference TRBV7-2 and TRBJ2-7 for the parts outside the CDR3, the full variable domain is GAGVSQSPSNKVTEKGKDVELRCDPISGHTALYWYRQSLGQGLEFLIYFQGNSAPDKSGLPSDRFSAERTGGSVSTLTIQRTQQEDSAVYLCASSPRERAEQYFGPGTRLTVT.

The chain links TRBV19 to TRBJ2-1; TRBD2 matches at 9 bases. CDR3 size: 18 residues. J was trimmed by 0 bases and V by 3 bases; bases with no gene match: 9. CDR1 is LNHDA and CDR2 is SQIVND in the germline V gene (reference sequence). The CDR3 reads CASSIRPSGVGSYNEQFF. CDR3 nucleotides: TGTGCCAGTAGTATTCGTCCTAGCGGGGTTGGCTCCTACAATGAGCAGTTCTTC.

The chain couples TRBV11-1 to TRBJ2-7, with D perhaps matching TRBD2 (6 bases). The CDR3 has 17 amino acids. Germline lookup yields CDR1 SGHAT and CDR2 FQDESV (reference sequence). V was cut by 7 bases and J by 4 bases, with 26 bases left in between. The CDR3 coding sequence is TGTGCCAGCACCACCCAAGGCCGGGAGAGAGGGATGTACGAGCAGTACTTC. Translating gives CASTTQGRERGMYEQYF.

The chain couples TRBV15 to TRBJ2-7; D not certain. Germline CDR1 reads LNHNV; CDR2 reads YYDKDF (reference sequence). V was trimmed by 4 bases and J by 8 bases, leaving 18 bases between them. CDR3 length: 14 residues. The CDR3 region has the DNA TGTGCCACCAGCATCGGGCAGCTCTCGTACAAGCAGTACTTC. Protein sequence: CATSIGQLSYKQYF.